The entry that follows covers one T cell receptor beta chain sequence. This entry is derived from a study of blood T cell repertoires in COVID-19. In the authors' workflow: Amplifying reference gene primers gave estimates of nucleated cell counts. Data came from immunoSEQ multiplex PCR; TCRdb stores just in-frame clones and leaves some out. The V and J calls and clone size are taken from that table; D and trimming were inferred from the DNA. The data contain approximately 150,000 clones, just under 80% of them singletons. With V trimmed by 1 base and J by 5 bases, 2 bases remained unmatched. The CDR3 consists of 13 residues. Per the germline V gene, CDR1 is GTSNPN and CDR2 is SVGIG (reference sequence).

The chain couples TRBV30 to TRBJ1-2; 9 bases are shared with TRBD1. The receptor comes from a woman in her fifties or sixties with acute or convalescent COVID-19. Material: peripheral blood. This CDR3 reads CAWSGGQGYGYTF. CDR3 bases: TGTGCCTGGAGTGGCGGACAGGGGTATGGCTACACCTTC.